The source of this T cell receptor beta chain is a study of identical twins. Study observations and caveats: Modelling underestimated the level of out-of-frame TCR alpha sharing observed in monozygotic twins. When twins shared out-of-frame alpha sequences, those sequences had excess low generation probability.

A universal primer site came from template switching; cDNA carried unique molecular identifiers. TCRdb re-called the 5' RACE reads through MiXCR, storing one row per CDR3 protein. The sample includes 550,000 to 700,000 distinct CDR3 sequences, approximately 9.6% of them seen just once. This clonotype has a single count. Its antigen is unidentified. The CDR3 runs 16 residues. In germline, CDR1 is MDHEN, CDR2 SYDVKM. V lost 5 bases and J lost 4; bases outside the gene matches: 9. Healthy Caucasians were all of the donors. This sample was shared with a second study, whose subject was yellow fever vaccine responses in identical twins.

The rearrangement uses TRBV28 and TRBJ2-7; 12 nucleotides line up with TRBD1. The sequencing input was PBMCs. The receptor's source is a woman between 18 and 29 years old in good health. CDR3 region: CASSLTGTGGGYEQYF. The CDR3 bases are TGTGCCAGCAGTCTTACAGGGACAGGGGGCGGGTACGAGCAGTACTTC.